The entry below gives a single TCR beta chain sequence along with its context. Its antigen is unknown. The sample belongs to a study of T cells after yellow fever vaccination. MiXCR, run by TCRdb on the 5' RACE reads, gives a single entry per CDR3 protein. The top ten hold about 40% of the sample, which has about 120,000 distinct CDR3 sequences, nearly 15% seen once. The length of the CDR3 is 17 residues. Germline assignment: CDR1 LGHNA and CDR2 YSLEER. The V end was cut by 0 bases, the J end by 6 bases, with 15 bases between. Study observations and caveats: Shared CD4/CD8 clonotypes were a small share, likely from convergent recombination.

The chain links TRBV4-3 to TRBJ1-6; possible D gene TRBD1, 6 bases. The material sequenced was CD8+ T cells sorted from PBMCs, taken 5 days after the yellow fever booster vaccination. This sequence was found in a man younger than 30 who received the YFV17D yellow fever vaccine. CDR3: CASSQEVPQGINSPLHF. The CDR3 DNA reads as TGCGCCAGCAGCCAAGAGGTTCCACAGGGTATTAATTCACCCCTCCACTTT.